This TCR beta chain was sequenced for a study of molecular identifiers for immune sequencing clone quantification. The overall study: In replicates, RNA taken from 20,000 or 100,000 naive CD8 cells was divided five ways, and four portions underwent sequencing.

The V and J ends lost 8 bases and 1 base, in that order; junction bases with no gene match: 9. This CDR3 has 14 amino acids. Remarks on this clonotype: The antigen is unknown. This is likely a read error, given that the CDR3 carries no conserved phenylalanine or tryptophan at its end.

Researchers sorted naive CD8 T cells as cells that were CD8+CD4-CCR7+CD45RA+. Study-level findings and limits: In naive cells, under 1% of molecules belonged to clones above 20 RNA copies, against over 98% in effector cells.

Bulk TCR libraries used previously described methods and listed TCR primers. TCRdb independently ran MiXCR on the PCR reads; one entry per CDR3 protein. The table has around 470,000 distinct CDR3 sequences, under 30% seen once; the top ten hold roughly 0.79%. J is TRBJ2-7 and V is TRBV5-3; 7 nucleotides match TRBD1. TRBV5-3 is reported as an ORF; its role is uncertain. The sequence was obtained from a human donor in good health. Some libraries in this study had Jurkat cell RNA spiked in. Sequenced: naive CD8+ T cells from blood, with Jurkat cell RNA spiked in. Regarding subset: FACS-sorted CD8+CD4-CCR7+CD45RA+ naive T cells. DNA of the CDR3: TGTGCCAGCAGCCAAGGGGACAGTTCCTACGAGCAGTACCTC. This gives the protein CASSQGDSSYEQYL.